The TCR beta chain described here comes from a study of blood T cell repertoires in COVID-19. Study-level background: The study drew acute and convalescent COVID-19 samples from the United States, Italy and Spain. The cDNA or gDNA used as material had been derived from T cells, B-cell-depleted T cells, or PBMCs.

On this clone itself: The sample holds other DNA sequences that translate to the same CDR3.

In the study's own analysis: Counts of nucleated cells, estimated from reference gene primer amplification, were obtained. Data came from immunoSEQ multiplex PCR; TCRdb stores just in-frame clones and leaves some out. That table supplies the V and J calls and clone size; D and trimming were determined from the DNA. The data contain over 130,000 clones, over 75% of them seen just once; the ten biggest clones take up over 9.5%. Sequenced material: peripheral blood. This sequence originates from a man aged 55 to 70 with active or convalescent COVID-19.

The CDR3 sequence: CSARTRETQYF. CDR3 coding DNA: TGCAGTGCTAGAACGAGAGAGACCCAGTACTTC. The rearrangement links TRBV20-1 to TRBJ2-5; no clear D gene. V lost 2 bases, J lost 4 bases, and 5 bases lay in between. CDR1 DFQATT and CDR2 SNEGSKA come from the germline V gene (reference sequence). The CDR3 covers 11 residues.